This TCR beta chain derives from a study of cytomegalovirus exposure and HLA in healthy donors. As concerns this clone: The junction and the germline gene differ at one end; a read error may be behind it.

The PCR used 60 Vbeta and 13 Jbeta primers. Profiling relied on immunoSEQ multiplex PCR, and the TCRdb table lists in-frame clones only, not all of them. The sample has about 130,000 clones; 70% to 85% are singletons. The CDR3 consists of 12 residues. Per the germline V gene, CDR1 is MNHEY and CDR2 is SVGAGI. This receptor was taken from a male donor in good health and CMV-seropositive. The source material was PBMCs. J is TRBJ1-1 and V is TRBV6-5; weak D call: TRBD1 (5 bases). The CDR3 is CASSYPGRGVVF. The CDR3 coding sequence is TGTGCCAGCAGTTACCCGGGACGGGGGGTAGTCTTT.